This passage covers 29 T cell receptor beta chains from one sample sequenced in a study of T-cell memory formation after mild COVID-19. TCRdb re-called the 5' RACE reads with MiXCR, one entry per CDR3 protein. The sample carries 500,000 to 550,000 distinct CDR3 sequences, roughly 20% recorded once. Sequencing was carried out using PBMCs or a T cell subset sorted from them (not recorded which). The source is an adult woman who had mild COVID-19 (a few samples of this study predate the infection). Cell type and time point are not known.

This clonotype was found a few times. The V call is TRBV3-1, the J call TRBJ1-2; D is uncertain. CDR3 size: 13 residues. The germline V and J ends were trimmed by 0 bases and 2 bases, with 4 bases remaining between them. The germline gives CDR1 LGHDT, CDR2 YNNKEL (reference sequence). CDR3 bases: TGTGCCAGCAGCCAAGATCCGAACTATGGCTACACCTTC. It codes for CASSQDPNYGYTF.

This clonotype has just a few counts. The chain has TRBV7-7 and TRBJ2-1; D is unclear. The CDR3 is made up of 13 amino acids. Germline V lookup: CDR1 SSHAT, CDR2 FNYEAQ (reference sequence). V was pared by 1 base and J by 5 bases, with 6 bases between. CDR3 region: CASSLGENNEQFF. The CDR3 DNA reads TGTGCCAGCAGCTTAGGAGAAAACAATGAGCAGTTCTTC.

This clonotype has only a few counts. The rearrangement joins TRBV20-1 to TRBJ1-2; 7 bases are a match to TRBD1. The CDR3 totals 14 residues. CDR1 and CDR2 from the germline V gene are DFQATT and SNEGSKA (reference sequence). The junction had 11 bases not matched to a gene; V was cut back by 6 bases and J by 4 bases. CDR3 sequence: CSASKRGTVYGYTF. CDR3 nucleotide sequence: TGCAGTGCCTCCAAAAGAGGGACAGTCTATGGCTACACCTTC.

DNA for the CDR3: TGTGCCAGCAGTCGCCCGGGCTACGTGGAGACCCAGTACTTC. As protein: CASSRPGYVETQYF. The rearrangement joins TRBV7-9 to TRBJ2-5; D gene unclear. V lost 6 bases and J 5 bases, leaving 16 bases between the germline ends. CDR3 size: 14 residues. Looked up from germline, CDR1 is SEHNR and CDR2 is FQNEAQ (reference sequence).

The V call is TRBV4-3, the J call TRBJ1-1, with a possible D match to TRBD1 (5 bases). The germline V and J ends were trimmed by 1 base and 7 bases, with 19 bases remaining between them. CDR3 length equals 16 residues. Germline CDR1 reads LGHNA; CDR2 reads YSLEER. CDR3 protein: CASSQGRGTMVGEAFF. CDR3 bases: TGCGCCAGCAGCCAAGGGAGGGGTACAATGGTAGGTGAAGCTTTCTTT.

This clonotype was seen a few times. The gene calls are TRBV10-3 and TRBJ2-1, with TRBD1 identical over 11 bases. The germline CDR1 and CDR2 sequences are ENHRY and SYGVKD. This CDR3 has 15 amino acids. The V segment lost 3 bases and the J segment 8 bases; nucleotides outside the gene matches: 6. The CDR3 DNA is TGTGCCATCAGTGAATGGACAGGGGGCATAGATGAGCAGTTCTTC. Its translation: CAISEWTGGIDEQFF.

The chain joins TRBV29-1 to TRBJ2-7; 9 positions match TRBD1. The germline CDR1 and CDR2 sequences are SQVTM and ANQGSEA. With 5 bases clipped from V and 7 bases from J, the junction kept 6 bases outside the gene matches. The length of the CDR3 is 12 residues. This chain's CDR3 is CSVRTGAGEQYF. CDR3 coding DNA: TGCAGCGTTCGGACAGGGGCTGGGGAGCAGTACTTC.

This chain connects TRBV27 to TRBJ1-1; D is perhaps TRBD1 (5 bases). V lost 5 bases, J lost 0 bases, and 22 bases lay in between. Germline V gene sequence: CDR1 MNHEY, CDR2 SMNVEV (reference sequence). The CDR3 is 18 amino acids. The chain's CDR3 is CASSEIGHMSFMNTEAFF. Written as DNA, the CDR3 is TGTGCCAGCAGTGAGATCGGACACATGTCCTTCATGAACACTGAAGCTTTCTTT.

The table lists this clonotype with a count of one. The V and J genes are TRBV7-9 and TRBJ2-3, with 7 positions matching TRBD2. Germline V gene sequence: CDR1 SEHNR, CDR2 FQNEAQ (reference sequence). This CDR3 has 17 residues. The junction had 13 bases not matched to a gene; V was cut back by 5 bases and J by 2 bases. As DNA, the CDR3 is TGTGCCAGCAGCGGATCTACGGGACTACCAATCACAGATACGCAGTATTTT. Its translation: CASSGSTGLPITDTQYF. Full variable domain (remainder filled in from reference TRBV7-9 and TRBJ2-3): DTGVSQNPRHKITKRGQNVTFRCDPISEHNRLYWYRQTLGQGPEFLTYFQNEAQLEKSRLLSDRFSAERPKGSFSTLEIQRTEQGDSAMYLCASSGSTGLPITDTQYFGPGTRLTVL.

This clonotype was detected only a few times. The V and J genes are TRBV6-4 and TRBJ2-1; maybe TRBD2 (7 bases). Trimming removed 6 bases from V and 8 bases from J, with 17 bases in between. Germline CDR1 reads MRHNA; CDR2 reads SNTAGT. The CDR3 sequence is 14 residues long. The CDR3 region is CASSPVGGADEQFF. The CDR3, as DNA: TGTGCCAGCAGCCCCGTTGGGGGGGCGGATGAGCAGTTCTTC.

The genes are TRBV28 and TRBJ1-3; D might be TRBD1 (5 bases). V dropped 6 bases and J dropped 1 base, with 13 bases sitting between them. The V gene's germline CDR1 is MDHEN and CDR2 SYDVKM. This CDR3 comprises 15 residues. The CDR3: CASSESGASGNTIYF. CDR3 bases: TGTGCCAGCAGCGAAAGTGGGGCTTCTGGAAACACCATATATTTT. Full variable domain (remainder filled in from reference TRBV28 and TRBJ1-3): DVKVTQSSRYLVKRTGEKVFLECVQDMDHENMFWYRQDPGLGLRLIYFSYDVKMKEKGDIPEGYSVSREKKERFSLILESASTNQTSMYLCASSESGASGNTIYFGEGSWLTVV.

This chain uses TRBV18 with TRBJ1-6, with 8 bases aligning to TRBD1. The ends lost 0 bases at V and 9 bases at J; junction bases unmatched: 1. Germline CDR1 reads KGHSH; CDR2 reads LQKENI. The length of the CDR3 is 14 residues. The DNA of the CDR3 is TGTGCCAGCTCACCACCCGGACAGGGTTCACCCCTCCACTTT. It translates to CASSPPGQGSPLHF.

This clonotype was seen more than once but under ten times. This chain uses TRBV19 with TRBJ2-5; possible D gene TRBD2, 5 bases. Trimming left V 5 bases short and J 7 bases short, with 11 bases between. Per germline, CDR1 LNHDA and CDR2 SQIVND (reference sequence). There are 12 residues in the CDR3. CDR3 DNA sequence: TGTGCCAGTAGTGAGGGCCCGCGGACCCAGTACTTC. The encoded protein is CASSEGPRTQYF.

The chain combines TRBV6-1 with TRBJ2-2, with 9 bases aligning to TRBD2. The CDR3 length is 17 residues. Germline V gene sequence: CDR1 MNHNS, CDR2 SASEGT. Trimming removed 2 bases from V and 6 bases from J; junction bases left unmatched: 10. CDR3 bases: TGTGCCAGCAGTGAAACTAGGACTAGCGTTCTGCCCGGGGAGCTGTTTTTT. Its protein is CASSETRTSVLPGELFF.

The chain uses TRBV2 and TRBJ2-7; either TRBD1 or TRBD2 may fit D (5 bases each). The CDR3 covers 11 residues. The germline V gene encodes CDR1 SNHLY and CDR2 FYNNEI. The ends were cut back, 6 bases at V and 7 bases at J, with 10 bases in the middle. This chain's CDR3 is CASRAWGEQYF. The CDR3 bases are TGTGCCAGCAGGGCCTGGGGGGAGCAGTACTTC.

This CDR3 is CASSPRARLAGGNNEQFF. The CDR3 bases are TGTGCCAGCAGCCCGAGAGCTAGACTAGCGGGAGGTAACAATGAGCAGTTCTTC. The chain has TRBV7-2 and TRBJ2-1; 13 bases agree with TRBD2. The CDR3 has 18 residues. The V segment lost 5 bases and the J segment 5 bases; nucleotides outside the gene matches: 12. Germline CDR1 reads SGHTA; CDR2 reads FQGNSA.

The chain employs TRBV25-1 and TRBJ2-3; no definite D call. V was trimmed by 3 bases and J by 4 bases, leaving 11 bases between them. CDR3 length equals 14 residues. CDR1 MGHDK and CDR2 SYGVNS come from the germline V gene. CDR3 coding DNA: TGTGCCAGCAGTGAGTCGCGCCCCCCAGATACGCAGTATTTT. Translated: CASSESRPPDTQYF.

The chain is built from TRBV11-3 and TRBJ1-1, with 7 bases aligning to TRBD1. This CDR3 has 15 amino acids. Germline CDR1 SGHNT, CDR2 YENEEA. V lost 5 bases, J lost 1 base, and 7 bases stayed unmatched. This CDR3 reads CASSRIGQENTEAFF. In DNA, the CDR3 is TGTGCCAGCAGCCGAATCGGACAGGAGAACACTGAAGCTTTCTTT.

This clonotype has more than one count but fewer than ten. V usage is TRBV7-2 and J usage is TRBJ2-1; 8 bases line up with TRBD2. V dropped 1 base and J dropped 4; count of bases not matched to a gene: 6. Germline CDR1 and CDR2: SGHTA and FQGNSA. This CDR3 has 16 residues. The CDR3 region is CASSLDRGGPYNEQFF. CDR3 nucleotides: TGTGCCAGCAGCTTAGACCGCGGGGGGCCGTACAATGAGCAGTTCTTC.

This clonotype was detected only a few times. This rearrangement joins TRBV9 to TRBJ1-1; 8 positions match TRBD1. The V gene end was trimmed by 4 bases and the J gene end by 2 bases; junction bases not matched to a gene: 13. CDR1 SGDLS and CDR2 YYNGEE come from the germline V gene. The CDR3 totals 17 residues. The CDR3 DNA follows: TGTGCCAGCAGCCCGAGGACAGGGCGGCAGGGAAACACTGAAGCTTTCTTT. Translated, it gives CASSPRTGRQGNTEAFF.

Only a few counts were recorded for this clonotype. The chain has TRBV5-4 and TRBJ2-7, with 9 bases lining up with TRBD2. The germline V gene encodes CDR1 SGHNT and CDR2 YYREEE (reference sequence). Trimming took 1 base from V and 4 from J; bases not matched to a gene: 15. The length of the CDR3 is 18 residues. CDR3 DNA sequence: TGTGCCAGCAGCTTGCGTGGCTTGGCGGGGGGGCCCGGATACGAGCAGTACTTC. Translated: CASSLRGLAGGPGYEQYF. Looking up the rest from reference TRBV5-4 and TRBJ2-7 gives the full variable domain: ETGVTQSPTHLIKTRGQQVTLRCSSQSGHNTVSWYQQALGQGPQFIFQYYREEENGRGNFPPRFSGLQFPNYSSELNVNALELDDSALYLCASSLRGLAGGPGYEQYFGPGTRLTVT.

This clonotype was recorded a few times. The chain carries TRBV5-4 and TRBJ2-3, with 12 nucleotides matching TRBD2. The J segment lost 0 bases and the V segment lost 2 bases, leaving 10 bases of the junction unmatched. The CDR3 consists of 19 residues. The germline V gene has CDR1 SGHNT and CDR2 YYREEE (reference sequence). In nucleotides, the CDR3 is TGTGCCAGCAGCTTCAGATCTCTAGCGGGAGGGTTTAGCACAGATACGCAGTATTTT. It encodes CASSFRSLAGGFSTDTQYF.

The chain combines TRBV18 with TRBJ1-5; 10 bases map to TRBD1. Germline-derived CDR1 and CDR2 are KGHSH and LQKENI. The CDR3 loop spans 16 amino acids. V trimming: 5 bases; J trimming: 6 bases; junction bases outside the gene matches: 10. The CDR3 coding sequence is TGTGCCAGCTCAGGGTACCGGGACAGGGGTATTCAGCCCCAGCATTTT. It specifies CASSGYRDRGIQPQHF.

The V call is TRBV2, the J call TRBJ1-6; the match to TRBD1 covers 7 bases. CDR3 length equals 14 residues. The V and J ends lost 6 bases and 5 bases, in that order; junction bases with no gene match: 4. The germline V gene encodes CDR1 SNHLY and CDR2 FYNNEI. This CDR3 is CASSAGTDNSPLHF. The CDR3 DNA follows: TGTGCCAGCAGCGCCGGGACAGATAATTCACCCCTCCACTTT.

V gene TRBV3-1 combines with J gene TRBJ1-1, with no clear D. Germline CDR1 and CDR2: LGHDT and YNNKEL (reference sequence). The CDR3 sequence is 12 residues long. Trimming stripped 8 bases from V and 2 bases from J, with 9 bases between. The CDR3 DNA reads as TGTGCCAGCTCGGAAGTTAACACTGAAGCTTTCTTT. Amino acid sequence: CASSEVNTEAFF. The variable domain in full, completed from reference TRBV3-1 and TRBJ1-1, reads DTAVSQTPKYLVTQMGNDKSIKCEQNLGHDTMYWYKQDSKKFLKIMFSYNNKELIINETVPNRFSPKSPDKAHLNLHINSLELGDSAVYFCASSEVNTEAFFGQGTRLTVV.

This clonotype was recorded a few times. The J gene is TRBJ2-2, the V gene TRBV29-1; D call uncertain. Trimming cost V 4 bases and J 1 base, with 4 bases left between them. Germline lookup yields CDR1 SQVTM and CDR2 ANQGSEA. The CDR3 has 12 amino acids. CDR3 amino acids: CSVARNTGELFF. DNA for the CDR3: TGCAGCGTTGCACGGAACACCGGGGAGCTGTTTTTT.

This clonotype was counted a few times. The chain links TRBV18 to TRBJ2-5, with D perhaps matching TRBD1 (6 bases). Per the germline V gene, CDR1 is KGHSH and CDR2 is LQKENI. The CDR3 contains 14 residues. V gave up 5 bases and J gave up 0 bases, with 10 bases separating them. The CDR3 region is CASSSGQYQETQYF. The CDR3 DNA follows: TGTGCCAGCTCATCCGGACAGTACCAAGAGACCCAGTACTTC.

The rearrangement joins TRBV4-2 to TRBJ2-3, with a possible D match to TRBD1 (6 bases). Per germline, CDR1 LGHNA and CDR2 YNFKEQ. V dropped 5 bases and J dropped 6 bases, with 15 bases sitting between them. The CDR3 totals 14 residues. The CDR3 DNA sequence: TGTGCCAGCAGCGAGGGGGATCGGCAGGATACGCAGTATTTT. This encodes CASSEGDRQDTQYF.

The genes are TRBV29-1 and TRBJ1-1, with 8 positions matching TRBD1. This CDR3 contains 14 residues. Germline V gives CDR1 SQVTM, CDR2 ANQGSEA. V was clipped by 7 bases and J by 0 bases; unmatched bases: 7. The CDR3 region is CSGDRGGMNTEAFF. CDR3 DNA: TGCAGCGGAGACAGGGGAGGGATGAACACTGAAGCTTTCTTT.